Below, 3 T cell receptor beta chains from the same sample are listed, as sequenced in a study of shared clonotypes between healthy human individuals. Method: immunoSEQ multiplex PCR; TCRdb's copy keeps in-frame clones and lacks some. The sample includes some 1 million clones, around 76% of them seen just once. Source material: memory CD4+ T cells sorted from blood. Subset: CD45RA-negative fraction. Source of these receptors: a man younger than 30 in good health.

This chain connects TRBV5-1 to TRBJ1-4, with 7 nucleotides matching TRBD1. The CDR3 is 14 residues long. Germline-derived CDR1 and CDR2 are SGHRS and YFSETQ. V gave up 0 bases and J gave up 8 bases; unmatched junction bases: 4. The CDR3 DNA reads TGCGCCAGCAGCTTGGGGGACAGTCGGGAAAAACTGTTTTTT. Amino acid sequence: CASSLGDSREKLFF.

The V and J genes are TRBV7-2 and TRBJ1-2; tentatively, D is TRBD1 (5 bases). CDR1 and CDR2 from the germline V gene are SGHTA and FQGNSA. Trimming took 1 base from V and 7 from J, leaving 10 bases between them. This CDR3 region has 13 residues. CDR3 sequence: CASSLGREAGYTF. Here the CDR3 DNA reads TGTGCCAGCAGCTTAGGCAGGGAGGCTGGCTACACCTTC.

At least ten counts were recorded for this clone. The chain joins TRBV5-1 to TRBJ1-1; D is unresolved. The CDR3 covers 15 residues. V was cut by 1 base and J by 0 bases, with 10 bases left in between. The germline CDR1 and CDR2 sequences are SGHRS and YFSETQ. CDR3 loop: CASSLSGSLNTEAFF. CDR3 DNA sequence: TGCGCCAGCAGCTTGAGTGGCAGCCTGAACACTGAAGCTTTCTTT.